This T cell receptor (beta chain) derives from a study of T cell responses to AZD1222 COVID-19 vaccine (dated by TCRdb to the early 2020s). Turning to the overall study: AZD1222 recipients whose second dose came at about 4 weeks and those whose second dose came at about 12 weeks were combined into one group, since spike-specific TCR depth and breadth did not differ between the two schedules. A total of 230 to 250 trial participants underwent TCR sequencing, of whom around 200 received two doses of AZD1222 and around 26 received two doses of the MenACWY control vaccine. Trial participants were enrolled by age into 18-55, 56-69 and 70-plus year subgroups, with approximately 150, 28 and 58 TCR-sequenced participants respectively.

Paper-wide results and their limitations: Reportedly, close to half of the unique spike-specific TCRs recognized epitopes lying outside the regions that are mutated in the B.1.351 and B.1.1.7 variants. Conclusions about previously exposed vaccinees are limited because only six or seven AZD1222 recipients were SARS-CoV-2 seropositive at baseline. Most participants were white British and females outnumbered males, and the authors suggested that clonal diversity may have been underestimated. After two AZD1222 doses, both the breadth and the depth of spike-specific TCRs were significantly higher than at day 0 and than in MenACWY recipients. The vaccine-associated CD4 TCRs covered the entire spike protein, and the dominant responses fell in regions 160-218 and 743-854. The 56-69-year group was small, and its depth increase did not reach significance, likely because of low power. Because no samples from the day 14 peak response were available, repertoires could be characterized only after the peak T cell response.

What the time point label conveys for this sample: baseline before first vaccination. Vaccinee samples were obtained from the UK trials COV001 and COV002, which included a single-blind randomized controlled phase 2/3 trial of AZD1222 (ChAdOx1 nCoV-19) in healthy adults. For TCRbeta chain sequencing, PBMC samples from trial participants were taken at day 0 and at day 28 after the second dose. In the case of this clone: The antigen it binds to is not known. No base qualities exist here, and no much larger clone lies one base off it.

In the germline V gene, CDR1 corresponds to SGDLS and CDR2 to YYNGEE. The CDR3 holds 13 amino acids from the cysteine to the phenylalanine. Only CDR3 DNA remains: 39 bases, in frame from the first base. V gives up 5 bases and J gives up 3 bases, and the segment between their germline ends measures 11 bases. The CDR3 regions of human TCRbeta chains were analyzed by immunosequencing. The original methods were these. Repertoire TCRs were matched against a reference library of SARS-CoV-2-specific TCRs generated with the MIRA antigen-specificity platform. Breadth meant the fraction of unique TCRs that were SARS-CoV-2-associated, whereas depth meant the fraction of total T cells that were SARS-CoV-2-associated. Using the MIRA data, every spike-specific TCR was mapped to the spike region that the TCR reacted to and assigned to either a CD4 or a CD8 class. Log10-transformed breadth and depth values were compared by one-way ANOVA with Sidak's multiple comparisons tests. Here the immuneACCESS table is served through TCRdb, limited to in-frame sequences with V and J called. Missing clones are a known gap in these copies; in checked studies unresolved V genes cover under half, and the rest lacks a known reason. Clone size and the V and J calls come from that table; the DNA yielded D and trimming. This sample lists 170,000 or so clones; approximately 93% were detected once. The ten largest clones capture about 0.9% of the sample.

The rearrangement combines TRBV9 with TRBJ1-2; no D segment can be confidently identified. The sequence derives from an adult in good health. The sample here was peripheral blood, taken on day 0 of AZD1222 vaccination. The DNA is TGTGCCAGCAGGGCCAGGTTCCACTATGGCTACACCTTC. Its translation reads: CASRARFHYGYTF.